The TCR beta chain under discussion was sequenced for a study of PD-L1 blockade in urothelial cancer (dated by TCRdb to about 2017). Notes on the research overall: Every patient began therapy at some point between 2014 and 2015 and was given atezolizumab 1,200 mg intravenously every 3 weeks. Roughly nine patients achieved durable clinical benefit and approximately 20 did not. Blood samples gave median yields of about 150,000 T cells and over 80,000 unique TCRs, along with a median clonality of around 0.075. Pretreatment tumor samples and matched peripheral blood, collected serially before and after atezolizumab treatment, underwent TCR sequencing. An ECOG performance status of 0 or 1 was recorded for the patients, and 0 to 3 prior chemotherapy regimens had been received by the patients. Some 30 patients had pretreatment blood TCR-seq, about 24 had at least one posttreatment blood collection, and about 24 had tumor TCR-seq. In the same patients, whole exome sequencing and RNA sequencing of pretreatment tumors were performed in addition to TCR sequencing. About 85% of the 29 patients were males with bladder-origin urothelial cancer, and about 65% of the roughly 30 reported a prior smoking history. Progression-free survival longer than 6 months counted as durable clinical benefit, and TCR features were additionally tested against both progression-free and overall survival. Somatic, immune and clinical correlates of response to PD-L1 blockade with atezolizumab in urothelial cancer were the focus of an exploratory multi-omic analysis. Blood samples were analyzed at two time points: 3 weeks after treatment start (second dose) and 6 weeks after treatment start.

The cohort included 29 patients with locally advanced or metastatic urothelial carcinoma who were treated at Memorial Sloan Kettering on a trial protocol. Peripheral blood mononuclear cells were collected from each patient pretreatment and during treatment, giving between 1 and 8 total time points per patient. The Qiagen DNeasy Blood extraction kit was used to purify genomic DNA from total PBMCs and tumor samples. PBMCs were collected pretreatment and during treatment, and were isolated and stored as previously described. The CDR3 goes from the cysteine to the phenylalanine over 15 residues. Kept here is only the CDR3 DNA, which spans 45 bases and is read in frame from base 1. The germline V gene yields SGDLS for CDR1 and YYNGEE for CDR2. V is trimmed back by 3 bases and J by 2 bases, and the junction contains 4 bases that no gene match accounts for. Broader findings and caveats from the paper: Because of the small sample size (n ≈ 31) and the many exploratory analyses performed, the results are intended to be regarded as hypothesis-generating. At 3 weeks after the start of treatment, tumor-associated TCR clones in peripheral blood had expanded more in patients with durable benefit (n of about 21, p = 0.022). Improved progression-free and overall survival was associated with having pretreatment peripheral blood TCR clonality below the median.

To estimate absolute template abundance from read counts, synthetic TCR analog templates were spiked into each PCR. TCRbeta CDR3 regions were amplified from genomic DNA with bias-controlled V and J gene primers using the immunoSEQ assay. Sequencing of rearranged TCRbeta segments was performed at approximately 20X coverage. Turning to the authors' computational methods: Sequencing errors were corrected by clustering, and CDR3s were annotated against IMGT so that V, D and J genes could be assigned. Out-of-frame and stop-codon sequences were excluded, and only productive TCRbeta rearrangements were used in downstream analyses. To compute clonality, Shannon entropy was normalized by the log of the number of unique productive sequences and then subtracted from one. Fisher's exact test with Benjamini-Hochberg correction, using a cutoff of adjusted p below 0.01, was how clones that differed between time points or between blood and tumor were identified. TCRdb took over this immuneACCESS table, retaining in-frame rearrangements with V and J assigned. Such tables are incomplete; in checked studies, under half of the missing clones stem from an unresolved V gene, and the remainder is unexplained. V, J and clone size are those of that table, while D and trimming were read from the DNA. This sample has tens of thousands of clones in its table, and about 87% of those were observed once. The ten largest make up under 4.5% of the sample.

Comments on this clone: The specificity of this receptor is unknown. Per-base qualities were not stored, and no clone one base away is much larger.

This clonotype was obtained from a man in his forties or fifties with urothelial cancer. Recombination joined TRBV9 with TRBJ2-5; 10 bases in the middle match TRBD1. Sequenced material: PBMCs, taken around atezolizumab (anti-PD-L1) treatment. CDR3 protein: CASSADRGLQETQYF. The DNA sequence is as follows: TGTGCCAGCAGCGCCGACAGGGGGCTTCAAGAGACCCAGTACTTC. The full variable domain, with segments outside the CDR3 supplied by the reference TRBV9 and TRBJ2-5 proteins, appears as DSGVTQTPKHLITATGQRVTLRCSPRSGDLSVYWYQQSLDQGLQFLIQYYNGEERAKGNILERFSAQQFPDLHSELNLSSLELGDSALYFCASSADRGLQETQYFGPGTRLLVL.